This section outlines one T cell receptor (beta chain) sequence together with its context. The antigen is undetermined. V lost 2 bases to trimming and J lost 0 bases, with 20 bases between them. The V gene's germline CDR1 is ENHRY and CDR2 SYGVKD. CDR3 size: 18 residues. The authors' processing: Seldom did patient CD8+ clones exceeding 1% match published virus-specific TCRB sequences. TCRdb's copy holds only in-frame clones and misses some; the assay was immunoSEQ multiplex PCR. The V and J calls and clone size are taken from that table; D and trimming were inferred from the DNA. Of about 10,000 clones detected, around four fifths appear once; the ten largest clones hold under 9%. The sample comes from a study of somatic mutations in cytotoxic T cells in rheumatoid arthritis. General study results and limits: Clonality measured in CD8+ T cells did not differ significantly between rheumatoid arthritis patients and age-matched healthy controls.

The chain employs TRBV10-3 and TRBJ2-7; D is possibly TRBD2 (6 bases). This TCR was sampled from an adult with rheumatoid arthritis. Source material: CD8+ T cells sorted from blood. The CDR3 DNA sequence: TGTGCCATCAGTGAGCCCGCGACTAGACAGAGGAGCTCCTACGAGCAGTACTTC. This gives the protein CAISEPATRQRSSYEQYF.